Presented here are 32 T cell receptor beta chains from one specimen sequenced in a study of OX40 agonist ivuxolimab in advanced cancers. Measured with immunoSEQ multiplex PCR; TCRdb has only the in-frame clones, and not every one. The table includes about 110,000 clones, under 95% detected once. Sequences were derived from CD4+ or CD8+ T cells sorted from blood, sampled in a trial of the OX40 agonist ivuxolimab. The origin of the receptors is an adult with an advanced solid tumor such as melanoma, head and neck, liver or kidney cancer.

V usage is TRBV30 and J usage is TRBJ1-2, with TRBD1 identical over 7 bases. Germline CDR1 reads GTSNPN; CDR2 reads SVGIG (reference sequence). The CDR3 spans 12 residues. With 5 bases clipped from V and 2 bases from J, the junction kept 2 bases outside the gene matches. CDR3 in DNA: TGTGCCTGGGAGACAGGGAACTATGGCTACACCTTC. Amino acids: CAWETGNYGYTF.

The CDR3 DNA reads TGTGCCAGCAGCCCCGGGACAGGGGGCATCTATGGCTACACCTTC. Amino acid sequence: CASSPGTGGIYGYTF. This chain joins TRBV6-5 and TRBJ1-2; 12 bases line up with TRBD1. CDR3 length equals 15 residues. Looked up from germline, CDR1 is MNHEY and CDR2 is SVGAGI. V lost 6 bases, J lost 4 bases, and 6 bases stayed unmatched.

The rearrangement links TRBV19 to TRBJ2-1; D is possibly TRBD2 (5 bases). V gave up 1 base and J gave up 2 bases, with 12 bases separating them. The CDR3 runs 16 residues. Germline CDR1 is LNHDA and CDR2 is SQIVND (reference sequence). The CDR3 region has the DNA TGTGCCAGTAGTATAGGTCTCCGAGGGCCCTACAATGAGCAGTTCTTC. Its protein is CASSIGLRGPYNEQFF.

The gene calls are TRBV4-1 and TRBJ1-1; D call uncertain. This CDR3 comprises 14 residues. Germline V gives CDR1 MGHRA, CDR2 YSYEKL. V dropped 5 bases and J dropped 5 bases, with 15 bases sitting between them. CDR3 nucleotide sequence: TGCGCCAGCAGCTCTCCCCCCGAGAGGACTGAAGCTTTCTTT. This sequence encodes CASSSPPERTEAFF.

This sequence joins TRBV6-4 and TRBJ1-4, with a weak D call TRBD1 (5 bases). The CDR3 is 15 amino acids. CDR1 and CDR2 from the germline V gene are MRHNA and SNTAGT. Trimming removed 1 base at V and 5 bases at J, with 11 bases between. CDR3 in DNA: TGTGCCAGCAGTGACTTCGGGGGAGCGAATGAAAAACTGTTTTTT. It is translated as CASSDFGGANEKLFF.

The V call is TRBV5-5, the J call TRBJ2-5, with D uncertain. Looked up from germline, CDR1 is SGHKS and CDR2 is YYEKEE (reference sequence). V lost 0 bases, J lost 5 bases, and 5 bases lay in between. CDR3 length: 12 amino acids. CDR3 loop: CASSLVGETQYF. The CDR3, as DNA: TGTGCCAGCAGCTTGGTCGGGGAGACCCAGTACTTC.

This chain joins TRBV5-8 and TRBJ1-1, with unresolved D. Germline V CDR1 and CDR2: SGHTS, YDEGEE. The V end lost 2 bases, the J end lost 10 bases, and 15 bases lay between the germline ends. This CDR3 contains 13 residues. The CDR3 protein is CASSFRHLLRAFF. In DNA form, the CDR3 reads TGTGCCAGCAGCTTTCGACACCTCTTACGAGCTTTCTTT.

The chain carries TRBV19 and TRBJ1-1, with D unclear. Looked up from germline, CDR1 is LNHDA and CDR2 is SQIVND (reference sequence). V gave up 9 bases and J gave up 7 bases, with 21 bases separating them. The CDR3 has 14 amino acids. CDR3: CASSRVEGSGEAFF. DNA for the CDR3: TGTGCCAGCTCTCGGGTCGAGGGATCGGGTGAAGCTTTCTTT.

The chain carries TRBV7-3 and TRBJ2-1, with 9 nucleotides matching TRBD2. Germline V gene sequence: CDR1 SGHTA, CDR2 FQGTGA. Germline trimming cut 4 bases from V and 8 bases from J; bases unmatched to any gene: 12. There are 16 residues in the CDR3. The CDR3 protein is CASSSIAGAERDEQFF. The CDR3 DNA follows: TGTGCCAGCAGCTCCATAGCGGGAGCGGAAAGGGATGAGCAGTTCTTC.

This chain uses TRBV27 with TRBJ2-5; D is uncertain. V shed 6 bases and J shed 2 bases, with 13 bases lying between them. Per germline, CDR1 MNHEY and CDR2 SMNVEV (reference sequence). The CDR3 runs to 14 residues. The CDR3 reads CASSRAGPQETQYF. The CDR3 bases are TGTGCCAGCAGCCGGGCAGGCCCGCAAGAGACCCAGTACTTC.

The chain employs TRBV6-5 and TRBJ1-2; 8 bases are a match to TRBD1. Per germline, CDR1 MNHEY and CDR2 SVGAGI. The CDR3 runs 15 residues. V was clipped by 5 bases and J by 5 bases; unmatched bases: 10. The CDR3 region is CASSRSTGDNYGYTF. In nucleotides, the CDR3 is TGTGCCAGCAGTCGCTCGACAGGGGACAATTATGGCTACACCTTC.

This chain links TRBV7-6 with TRBJ2-5, with unresolved D. This CDR3 region has 13 residues. V was trimmed by 1 base and J by 10 bases, leaving 13 bases between them. The germline V gene encodes CDR1 SGHVS and CDR2 FNYEAQ. CDR3 sequence: CASSLDQGQNQYF. The CDR3 DNA is TGTGCCAGCAGCTTAGATCAAGGTCAAAACCAGTACTTC.

This chain joins TRBV30 and TRBJ2-7; a possible D gene is TRBD1 (6 bases). V lost 3 bases and J 4 bases, leaving 13 bases between the germline ends. There are 13 residues in the CDR3. Germline values: CDR1 GTSNPN, CDR2 SVGIG (reference sequence). CDR3 DNA: TGTGCCTGGAGCCCCGACAGGAATTACGAGCAGTACTTC. Its translation: CAWSPDRNYEQYF.

The V call is TRBV5-1, the J call TRBJ2-3; no clear D gene. The V end lost 0 bases, the J end lost 2 bases, and 7 bases lay between the germline ends. In germline, CDR1 is SGHRS, CDR2 YFSETQ. The CDR3 contains 14 residues. This CDR3 is CASSLATTTDTQYF. The DNA for the CDR3 is TGCGCCAGCAGCTTGGCGACAACCACAGATACGCAGTATTTT.

The chain links TRBV30 to TRBJ2-1; D may be TRBD2 (6 bases). V gave up 3 bases and J gave up 3 bases, with 15 bases separating them. This CDR3 has 15 amino acids. The germline CDR1 and CDR2 sequences are GTSNPN and SVGIG (reference sequence). The CDR3 DNA follows: TGTGCCTGGAGCGCCGGGACTTCCCTCTACAATGAGCAGTTCTTC. This encodes CAWSAGTSLYNEQFF.

The chain is built from TRBV19 and TRBJ1-3; TRBD1 matches 9 bases. J gave up 0 bases and V 4 bases, and 13 bases lay outside the gene matches. This CDR3 comprises 19 residues. Looked up from germline, CDR1 is LNHDA and CDR2 is SQIVND (reference sequence). The CDR3 spells CASSRWGQGPRPSGNTIYF. CDR3 nucleotides: TGTGCCAGTAGTAGATGGGGACAGGGACCACGACCCTCTGGAAACACCATATATTTT. The full variable domain, its missing parts supplied by reference TRBV19 and TRBJ1-3, is DGGITQSPKYLFRKEGQNVTLSCEQNLNHDAMYWYRQDPGQGLRLIYYSQIVNDFQKGDIAEGYSVSREKKESFPLTVTSAQKNPTAFYLCASSRWGQGPRPSGNTIYFGEGSWLTVV.

V usage is TRBV11-2 and J usage is TRBJ2-3, with D uncertain. The CDR3 runs to 12 residues. The V end lost 5 bases, the J end lost 4 bases, and 7 bases lay between the germline ends. Germline assignment: CDR1 SGHAT and CDR2 FQNNGV. The CDR3 DNA is TGTGCCAGCAGCCCCGGCCCAGATACGCAGTATTTT. Amino acid sequence: CASSPGPDTQYF.

This clone is a singleton in its sample. This rearrangement joins TRBV7-6 to TRBJ2-6; TRBD2 matches at 8 bases. V dropped 0 bases and J dropped 0; count of bases not matched to a gene: 16. From germline, CDR1 is SGHVS and CDR2 FNYEAQ. The CDR3 covers 22 residues. The CDR3 nucleotides read TGTGCCAGCAGCTTAGCGGGGACGGGAGGGATGCCAAATTTCTCTGGGGCCAACGTCCTGACTTTC. Its protein product is CASSLAGTGGMPNFSGANVLTF.

This chain joins TRBV4-2 and TRBJ2-3; no firm D call. The CDR3 consists of 13 residues. Per the germline V gene, CDR1 is LGHNA and CDR2 is YNFKEQ. With 0 bases removed from V and 6 bases from J, the gap between germline ends came to 7 bases. The CDR3 DNA reads TGTGCCAGCAGCCAAGAGTTTTGGGATACGCAGTATTTT. This sequence encodes CASSQEFWDTQYF.

V and J are TRBV5-1 and TRBJ2-2; possibly TRBD1 or TRBD2 for D (5 bases each). The CDR3 runs 14 residues. CDR1 is SGHRS, CDR2 YFSETQ, per germline. Trimming left V 4 bases short and J 4 bases short, with 11 bases between. CDR3 protein: CASSGPGGTGELFF. As DNA, the CDR3 is TGCGCCAGCAGCGGCCCTGGGGGCACCGGGGAGCTGTTTTTT. Based on the CDR3 plus reference TRBV5-1 and TRBJ2-2, the full variable domain is KAGVTQTPRYLIKTRGQQVTLSCSPISGHRSVSWYQQTPGQGLQFLFEYFSETQRNKGNFPGRFSGRQFSNSRSEMNVSTLELGDSALYLCASSGPGGTGELFFGEGSRLTVL.

This clone was found a few times. The genes are TRBV7-2 and TRBJ1-2, with 8 nucleotides matching TRBD1. The germline V gene encodes CDR1 SGHTA and CDR2 FQGNSA. The CDR3 spans 15 residues. J gave up 4 bases and V 5 bases, and 9 bases lay outside the gene matches. The CDR3 sequence: CASSPGWDRIYGYTF. In nucleotides, the CDR3 is TGTGCCAGCAGCCCCGGTTGGGACAGGATCTATGGCTACACCTTC.

This clone appeared a single time. The chain carries TRBV5-1 and TRBJ2-7; D perhaps matches TRBD1 (6 bases). With 2 bases removed from V and 2 bases from J, the gap between germline ends came to 11 bases. The length of the CDR3 is 14 residues. Germline CDR1 SGHRS, CDR2 YFSETQ. This CDR3 is CASSFGTPTYEQYF. The DNA for the CDR3 is TGCGCCAGCAGCTTTGGGACACCCACCTACGAGCAGTACTTC.

This clone was seen once. The chain recombines TRBV5-1 with TRBJ1-4, with 9 nucleotides matching TRBD1. Unmatched junction bases numbered 3, after V lost 4 bases and J lost 5 bases. This CDR3 has 14 residues. The V gene's germline CDR1 is SGHRS and CDR2 YFSETQ. The CDR3, as DNA: TGCGCCAGCAGCCCCGGACAGGGGAATGAAAAACTGTTTTTT. Encoded protein: CASSPGQGNEKLFF.

The chain carries TRBV5-1 and TRBJ2-6; no reliable D call. Germline CDR1 and CDR2: SGHRS and YFSETQ. CDR3 size: 14 residues. The V and J ends lost 6 bases and 0 bases respectively, with 7 bases between them. CDR3 in DNA: TGCGCCAGCACCCCCTCCTCTGGGGCCAACGTCCTGACTTTC. It is translated as CASTPSSGANVLTF.

This clone was seen a single time. The chain is built from TRBV5-6 and TRBJ1-4; D remains ambiguous. In germline, CDR1 is SGHDT, CDR2 YYEEEE. With 0 bases removed from V and 0 bases from J, the gap between germline ends came to 15 bases. CDR3 length: 18 residues. CDR3 nucleotide sequence: TGTGCCAGCAGCTTGGGAGCTCGTTTTGGCGCAACTAATGAAAAACTGTTTTTT. Translation: CASSLGARFGATNEKLFF.

The V and J genes are TRBV6-5 and TRBJ1-2; no clear D gene. Trimming cost V 4 bases and J 10 bases, with 13 bases left between them. From germline, CDR1 is MNHEY and CDR2 SVGAGI. CDR3 size: 12 residues. For the CDR3, the DNA is TGTGCCAGCAGTTTTGGAGTTGGGCACTACACCTTC. This codes for CASSFGVGHYTF.

This clone was seen a single time. The chain recombines TRBV6-5 with TRBJ1-6, with D tentatively TRBD1 (5 bases). This CDR3 contains 14 residues. V gave up 6 bases and J gave up 5 bases, with 11 bases separating them. Germline CDR1 is MNHEY and CDR2 is SVGAGI. The CDR3 DNA follows: TGTGCCAGCAGCCGCGACAGAGATAATTCACCCCTCCACTTT. Translation gives CASSRDRDNSPLHF.

This clone was observed once. The chain combines TRBV5-8 with TRBJ2-7, with a tentative D call TRBD2 (5 bases). Between the trimmed V and J ends, which lost 6 bases and 6 bases, there was a span of 13 bases. The CDR3 is made up of 12 amino acids. From germline, CDR1 is SGHTS and CDR2 YDEGEE. Here the CDR3 DNA reads TGTGCCAGCAAAAGGACTCCTGGCGAGCAGTACTTC. It specifies CASKRTPGEQYF.

The chain has TRBV19 and TRBJ1-2, with no clear D. V lost 6 bases and J lost 1, with 12 bases in between. Germline assignment: CDR1 LNHDA and CDR2 SQIVND (reference sequence). There are 14 residues in the CDR3. This CDR3 is CASRLGWINYGYTF. The CDR3, as DNA: TGTGCCAGTAGGCTAGGGTGGATTAACTATGGCTACACCTTC.

The chain employs TRBV5-1 and TRBJ2-7, with D possibly matching TRBD2 (6 bases). The V and J ends lost 4 bases and 2 bases respectively, with 13 bases between them. This CDR3 region has 14 residues. CDR1 SGHRS and CDR2 YFSETQ come from the germline V gene. The CDR3 DNA follows: TGCGCCAGCAGCCCGTCGCGGGACCCCTACGAGCAGTACTTC. Translation: CASSPSRDPYEQYF.

The chain uses TRBV9 and TRBJ2-1, with a tentative D call TRBD2 (5 bases). Germline assignment: CDR1 SGDLS and CDR2 YYNGEE. V was trimmed by 4 bases and J by 4 bases, leaving 12 bases between them. This CDR3 spans 14 amino acids. The CDR3 loop is CASSQMGGYNEQFF. CDR3 nucleotide sequence: TGTGCCAGCAGCCAAATGGGCGGGTACAATGAGCAGTTCTTC.

The chain couples TRBV27 to TRBJ2-1, with 9 bases matching TRBD1. The CDR3 is 14 amino acids. Per the germline V gene, CDR1 is MNHEY and CDR2 is SMNVEV (reference sequence). V lost 6 bases, J lost 4 bases, and 4 bases stayed unmatched. Written as DNA, the CDR3 is TGTGCCAGCAGAGCCGGGACAGGGTACAATGAGCAGTTCTTC. Its translation: CASRAGTGYNEQFF.